The 29 T cell receptor beta chains given below trace back to one sample, sequenced in a study of shared clonotypes between healthy human individuals. Assay: immunoSEQ multiplex PCR; the TCRdb copy retains only in-frame clones and omits some. The table lists approximately 1.5 million clones, just under 99% of them singletons, with 0.36% in the top ten. The sequencing input was naive CD4+ T cells sorted from blood. Subset here: CD45RA+ positively selected. These receptors originate from a young man in good health.

The J gene is TRBJ2-7, the V gene TRBV6-5; D is uncertain. The germline CDR1 and CDR2 sequences are MNHEY and SVGAGI. V was trimmed by 7 bases and J by 4 bases, leaving 8 bases between them. This CDR3 is 11 amino acids long. CDR3 residues: CASTQDYEQYF. The DNA of the CDR3 is TGTGCCAGCACTCAAGATTACGAGCAGTACTTC.

A word on this clone: The same CDR3 arises from other DNA sequences in this sample as well. V gene TRBV5-1 combines with J gene TRBJ2-7, with 7 bases matching TRBD1. The CDR3 contains 14 residues. With V trimmed by 4 bases and J by 3 bases, 7 bases remained unmatched. Germline assignment: CDR1 SGHRS and CDR2 YFSETQ. The DNA for the CDR3 is TGCGCCAGCAGCCCGACGACAGGGAACTACGAGCAGTACTTC. The encoded protein is CASSPTTGNYEQYF.

The V gene is TRBV5-4, the J gene TRBJ1-1, with 11 bases aligning to TRBD1. This CDR3 is 15 amino acids long. J lost 6 bases, V lost 4 bases, and 8 bases had no gene match. Germline V gives CDR1 SGHNT, CDR2 YYREEE (reference sequence). CDR3 amino acids: CASSAGTGGFAEAFF. DNA for the CDR3: TGTGCCAGCAGCGCGGGGACAGGGGGTTTCGCTGAAGCTTTCTTT.

Note on this clone: The same CDR3 is also encoded by other DNA sequences in this sample. V gene TRBV10-3 combines with J gene TRBJ2-3, with D perhaps TRBD1 or TRBD2 (5 bases each). The length of the CDR3 is 13 residues. CDR1 and CDR2 (germline): ENHRY, SYGVKD. The V and J ends lost 0 bases and 4 bases respectively, with 5 bases between them. In DNA form, the CDR3 reads TGTGCCATCAGTGAGTCGGGGGCAGATACGCAGTATTTT. Amino acids: CAISESGADTQYF.

The V gene is TRBV13, the J gene TRBJ2-7; D call uncertain. Looked up from germline, CDR1 is PRHDT and CDR2 is FYEKMQ (reference sequence). V was trimmed by 4 bases and J by 3 bases, leaving 10 bases between them. The CDR3 is 13 residues long. CDR3 in amino acids: CASSSQTIYEQYF. The CDR3 bases are TGTGCCAGCAGCTCTCAGACAATCTACGAGCAGTACTTC.

The chain recombines TRBV19 with TRBJ2-5, with D possibly matching TRBD2 (6 bases). This CDR3 has 14 amino acids. V was clipped by 3 bases and J by 3 bases, with 11 bases between them. The germline V gene has CDR1 LNHDA and CDR2 SQIVND (reference sequence). CDR3 amino acids: CASSMYRREETQYF. For the CDR3, the DNA is TGTGCCAGTAGTATGTACAGGAGGGAAGAGACCCAGTACTTC.

The rearrangement uses TRBV10-2 and TRBJ2-7, with 9 bases lining up with TRBD2. CDR3 size: 16 residues. Losses at the gene ends were 7 bases for V and 0 bases for J; bases not matched to a gene: 10. CDR1 is WSHSY and CDR2 is SAAADI in the germline V gene. The CDR3: CASTGGAGGPSYEQYF. The CDR3 DNA follows: TGCGCCAGCACGGGAGGCGCGGGAGGGCCCTCCTACGAGCAGTACTTC.

The chain combines TRBV28 with TRBJ2-4, with a possible D match to TRBD2 (5 bases). From germline, CDR1 is MDHEN and CDR2 SYDVKM. Trimming stripped 0 bases from V and 7 bases from J, with 16 bases between. The CDR3 totals 16 residues. In DNA, the CDR3 is TGTGCCAGCAGTTTATGGATTCCCGGCCGGGGTAACATTCAGTACTTC. It encodes CASSLWIPGRGNIQYF.

V and J are TRBV6-5 and TRBJ1-5; D is unclear. Trimming shortened V by 2 bases and J by 7 bases, and 12 bases separated the two germline ends. CDR3 length: 14 residues. Germline CDR1 MNHEY, CDR2 SVGAGI. The DNA for the CDR3 is TGTGCCAGCAGTTACAGCCCCGGCGGGCAGCCCCAGCATTTT. Translated: CASSYSPGGQPQHF.

V and J are TRBV6-1 and TRBJ2-5, with TRBD2 identical over 7 bases. The CDR3 is 18 amino acids. Trimming at V came to 3 bases and at J to 4 bases, leaving 17 bases not matched to a gene. CDR1 is MNHNS and CDR2 is SASEGT in the germline V gene. CDR3 in DNA: TGTGCCAGCAGTGACGGGAGGTTGCGGGAGTACTTGGTAGAGACCCAGTACTTC. It specifies CASSDGRLREYLVETQYF.

The V gene is TRBV28, the J gene TRBJ2-1; possible D gene TRBD2, 5 bases. With 6 bases removed from V and 2 bases from J, the gap between germline ends came to 14 bases. Looked up from germline, CDR1 is MDHEN and CDR2 is SYDVKM. The CDR3 has 15 amino acids. The CDR3 nucleotides read TGTGCCAGCAGCCCGAGGGTTCTGCCCTACAATGAGCAGTTCTTC. It translates to CASSPRVLPYNEQFF.

The J gene is TRBJ1-2, the V gene TRBV19; D unresolved. Germline CDR1 reads LNHDA; CDR2 reads SQIVND (reference sequence). V gave up 2 bases and J gave up 6 bases, with 13 bases separating them. The CDR3 totals 14 residues. Here the CDR3 reads CASSITLDANGYTF. The CDR3 DNA reads TGTGCCAGTAGTATAACCCTGGACGCAAATGGCTACACCTTC.

The chain combines TRBV10-3 with TRBJ2-5; D uncertain. Trimming shortened V by 2 bases and J by 2 bases, and 12 bases separated the two germline ends. This CDR3 spans 15 amino acids. Germline values: CDR1 ENHRY, CDR2 SYGVKD. The CDR3 DNA is TGTGCCATCAGTGAGCAAAAACAGCAGCAAGAGACCCAGTACTTC. This encodes CAISEQKQQQETQYF.

The chain is built from TRBV7-9 and TRBJ2-1; D not certain. Germline CDR1 and CDR2: SEHNR and FQNEAQ (reference sequence). Trimming shortened V by 4 bases and J by 4 bases, and 8 bases separated the two germline ends. This CDR3 spans 13 amino acids. CDR3 nucleotides: TGTGCCAGCAGCTCCAGAGAGTACAATGAGCAGTTCTTC. This gives the protein CASSSREYNEQFF. The full variable domain, with the rest looked up from reference TRBV7-9 and TRBJ2-1, is DTGVSQNPRHKITKRGQNVTFRCDPISEHNRLYWYRQTLGQGPEFLTYFQNEAQLEKSRLLSDRFSAERPKGSFSTLEIQRTEQGDSAMYLCASSSREYNEQFFGPGTRLTVL.

Remarks on this clone: Other DNA sequences in the sample encode the same CDR3. The J gene is TRBJ2-3, the V gene TRBV4-1, with 7 bases that match TRBD2. This CDR3 has 17 amino acids. The trim removed 0 bases at V and 1 base at J, leaving 7 bases unmatched. The germline CDR1 and CDR2 sequences are MGHRA and YSYEKL. The chain's CDR3 is CASSQEGAGAGTDTQYF. CDR3 DNA sequence: TGCGCCAGCAGCCAAGAAGGGGCGGGAGCAGGCACAGATACGCAGTATTTT.

J is TRBJ2-7 and V is TRBV18; 13 nucleotides agree with TRBD2. This CDR3 has 15 amino acids. CDR1 and CDR2 (germline): KGHSH, LQKENI. V trimming: 2 bases; J trimming: 7 bases; junction bases outside the gene matches: 5. CDR3: CASSPETSGRREQYF. The CDR3 region has the DNA TGTGCCAGCTCACCAGAGACTAGCGGGAGGCGGGAGCAGTACTTC.

The chain links TRBV27 to TRBJ1-1, with unresolved D. This CDR3 is built from 15 residues. Between the trimmed V and J ends, which lost 5 bases and 1 base, there was a span of 14 bases. CDR1 and CDR2 from the germline V gene are MNHEY and SMNVEV (reference sequence). The DNA for the CDR3 is TGTGCCAGCAGTGGTTCCACGGGTCGGAACACTGAAGCTTTCTTT. This encodes CASSGSTGRNTEAFF.

This chain's CDR3 is CASSPQRDRGAFF. In DNA form, the CDR3 reads TGTGCCAGCTCACCACAAAGGGACCGAGGGGCTTTCTTT. J is TRBJ1-1 and V is TRBV18; D may be TRBD1 (5 bases). Trimming removed 1 base from V and 11 bases from J, with 14 bases in between. The V gene's germline CDR1 is KGHSH and CDR2 LQKENI. This CDR3 has 13 residues. Full variable domain (outside the CDR3, taken from reference TRBV18 and TRBJ1-1): NAGVMQNPRHLVRRRGQEARLRCSPMKGHSHVYWYRQLPEEGLKFMVYLQKENIIDESGMPKERFSAEFPKEGPSILRIQQVVRGDSAAYFCASSPQRDRGAFFGQGTRLTVV.

The chain employs TRBV5-1 and TRBJ2-5, with TRBD1 identical over 7 bases. Per germline, CDR1 SGHRS and CDR2 YFSETQ. Trimming cost V 4 bases and J 1 base; bases outside gene matches: 10. The CDR3 contains 16 residues. This CDR3 reads CASSPRGGGRQETQYF. In nucleotides, the CDR3 is TGCGCCAGCAGCCCCCGAGGGGGCGGACGCCAAGAGACCCAGTACTTC.

The genes are TRBV28 and TRBJ2-2; D unresolved. The CDR3 length is 14 residues. Trimming left V 2 bases short and J 2 bases short, with 6 bases between. Germline loops: CDR1 MDHEN, CDR2 SYDVKM. CDR3 in amino acids: CASSLHGNTGELFF. In DNA, the CDR3 is TGTGCCAGCAGTTTACACGGCAACACCGGGGAGCTGTTTTTT. Full variable domain (outside the CDR3, taken from reference TRBV28 and TRBJ2-2): DVKVTQSSRYLVKRTGEKVFLECVQDMDHENMFWYRQDPGLGLRLIYFSYDVKMKEKGDIPEGYSVSREKKERFSLILESASTNQTSMYLCASSLHGNTGELFFGEGSRLTVL.

The CDR3 sequence is CASSIDRQINTEAFF. The CDR3 region has the DNA TGTGCCAGTAGTATAGATCGGCAGATCAACACTGAAGCTTTCTTT. The chain combines TRBV19 with TRBJ1-1, with D unclear. Looked up from germline, CDR1 is LNHDA and CDR2 is SQIVND (reference sequence). V lost 0 bases to trimming and J lost 2 bases, with 10 bases between them. This CDR3 is built from 15 residues.

The chain has TRBV28 and TRBJ2-7, with D tentatively TRBD2 (5 bases). From germline, CDR1 is MDHEN and CDR2 SYDVKM. Trimming took 6 bases from V and 2 from J, leaving 23 bases between them. The CDR3 sequence is 17 residues long. CDR3 in amino acids: CASSYTLASGSTYEQYF. CDR3 DNA: TGTGCCAGCAGCTACACTTTAGCAAGCGGTTCAACCTACGAGCAGTACTTC.

In DNA form, the CDR3 reads TGTGCCAGCTCACCACAAGGAGGGGAGGCCACTGAAGCTTTCTTT. Protein product: CASSPQGGEATEAFF. The rearrangement links TRBV18 to TRBJ1-1; D perhaps matches TRBD1 (5 bases). From germline, CDR1 is KGHSH and CDR2 LQKENI. The CDR3 length is 15 residues. V was clipped by 1 base and J by 4 bases, with 13 bases between them. Full variable domain (missing parts from reference TRBV18 and TRBJ1-1): NAGVMQNPRHLVRRRGQEARLRCSPMKGHSHVYWYRQLPEEGLKFMVYLQKENIIDESGMPKERFSAEFPKEGPSILRIQQVVRGDSAAYFCASSPQGGEATEAFFGQGTRLTVV.

This clone showed up just once. The V call is TRBV7-2, the J call TRBJ2-7; unclear D gene. CDR1 and CDR2 from the germline V gene are SGHTA and FQGNSA. The germline V and J ends were trimmed by 3 bases and 1 base, with 7 bases remaining between them. The length of the CDR3 is 13 residues. Here the CDR3 reads CASSFRGSYEQYF. As DNA, the CDR3 is TGTGCCAGCAGCTTTCGCGGTTCCTACGAGCAGTACTTC.

This chain links TRBV28 with TRBJ2-7; 8 nucleotides line up with TRBD2. V dropped 3 bases and J dropped 5; count of bases not matched to a gene: 9. Germline V CDR1 and CDR2: MDHEN, SYDVKM. The CDR3 contains 15 residues. The CDR3 DNA follows: TGTGCCAGCAGTTTGAGCGGGAGCACTTCCCACGAGCAGTACTTC. Amino acids: CASSLSGSTSHEQYF.

The chain recombines TRBV6-5 with TRBJ1-1, with D unresolved. Trimming cost V 5 bases and J 7 bases, with 8 bases left between them. Per germline, CDR1 MNHEY and CDR2 SVGAGI. This CDR3 has 11 amino acids. DNA for the CDR3: TGTGCCAGCAGTACCGCCTTTGAAGCTTTCTTT. This encodes CASSTAFEAFF.

The V and J genes are TRBV6-1 and TRBJ2-1; D assignment may be TRBD1 or TRBD2 (5 bases each). With 5 bases removed from V and 1 base from J, the gap between germline ends came to 12 bases. This CDR3 contains 15 residues. Germline values: CDR1 MNHNS, CDR2 SASEGT. The CDR3 DNA is TGTGCCAGCAGTCCCGGGACGGGATCCTACAATGAGCAGTTCTTC. Translating it yields CASSPGTGSYNEQFF.

The rearrangement joins TRBV25-1 to TRBJ2-7; a possible D gene is TRBD2 (6 bases). Trimming removed 4 bases from V and 0 bases from J, with 16 bases in between. The CDR3 sequence is 16 residues long. Per germline, CDR1 MGHDK and CDR2 SYGVNS. The CDR3 spells CASSAFSGASSYEQYF. CDR3 coding DNA: TGTGCCAGCAGTGCTTTTAGCGGAGCGAGCTCCTACGAGCAGTACTTC.

The V gene is TRBV9, the J gene TRBJ2-7, with D tentatively TRBD2 (5 bases). This CDR3 is built from 15 residues. V dropped 0 bases and J dropped 3 bases, with 13 bases sitting between them. Germline-derived CDR1 and CDR2 are SGDLS and YYNGEE. The CDR3 bases are TGTGCCAGCAGCGTAGGGGCGGGCTCTTTCTACGAGCAGTACTTC. Translating it yields CASSVGAGSFYEQYF.